These T cell receptor beta chains were read from a single sample in a study of regulatory T cells in long-lasting Graves disease. TCRdb ran MiXCR on the multiplex PCR reads and lists one entry per CDR3 protein. The data contain approximately 310,000 distinct CDR3 sequences, 18% of them seen just once; the ten biggest clones take up roughly 40%. The sample in question was peripheral blood mononuclear cells (PBMCs), obtained at new diagnosis, from a patient treated with antithyroid drugs. These TCRs come from a female donor with Graves disease. The CDR3 runs from the conserved cysteine through the conserved F or W. The order of the fields is J gene, V gene, clone size, D gene, CDR3 protein, CDR3 DNA. A D gene is named only where the DNA matches it firmly. A clone size is listed for some rows: how often the clone was seen (once, few, many), or a class if it is expanded.

>TRBJ2-2|TRBV20-1|.|TRBD1
CSARDQGQGYTGELFF
TGCAGTGCTAGAGATCAGGGACAGGGTTATACCGGGGAGCTGTTTTTT
>TRBJ2-7|TRBV6-1|many|.
CASPTPAGLSYEQYF
TGTGCCAGCCCTACCCCAGCAGGGCTGTCCTACGAGCAGTACTTC
>TRBJ2-1|TRBV20-1|many|TRBD2
CSARDPGLLTNEQFF
TGCAGTGCTAGAGATCCGGGACTACTAACGAATGAGCAGTTCTTC
>TRBJ2-1|TRBV30|few|.
CAWSGLFGSNEQFF
TGTGCCTGGAGCGGACTTTTCGGCTCCAATGAGCAGTTCTTC
>TRBJ1-1|TRBV30|.|.
CAWRTRRNTEAFF
TGTGCCTGGAGAACGCGGCGGAACACTGAAGCTTTCTTT
>TRBJ2-3|TRBV3-1|.|TRBD1
CASSQEDREQYF
TGTGCCAGCAGCCAAGAGGACAGGGAGCAGTATTTT
>TRBJ1-6|TRBV6-1|many|.
CASSPPGNSPLHF
TGTGCCAGCAGTCCCCCGGGGAATTCACCCCTCCACTTT
>TRBJ2-5|TRBV28|.|TRBD2
CASRFRLAGVLETQYF
TGTGCCAGCAGATTCCGACTAGCGGGAGTTCTAGAGACCCAGTACTTC
>TRBJ2-7|TRBV20-1|few|TRBD2
CSGGSGLASHEQYF
TGCAGTGGGGGTTCGGGACTAGCGTCCCACGAGCAGTACTTC
>TRBJ1-1|TRBV4-2|few|TRBD1
CASSQGPGQALF
TGTGCCAGCAGCCAAGGGCCGGGACAGGCGCTCTTT
>TRBJ2-5|TRBV10-3|.|.
CAISEYGTQETQYF
TGTGCCATCAGTGAGTATGGGACGCAAGAGACCCAGTACTTC
>TRBJ2-5|TRBV24-1|.|.
CATSDLTETQYF
TGTGCCACCAGTGACTTAACCGAGACCCAGTACTTC
>TRBJ1-3|TRBV6-1|.|.
CASSDRNSGNTIYF
TGTGCCAGCAGTGACAGGAACTCTGGAAACACCATATATTTT
>TRBJ2-3|TRBV7-6|many|TRBD2
CASSLGVAASGRNTDTQYF
TGTGCCAGCAGCTTGGGTGTTGCGGCTAGCGGGAGAAACACAGATACGCAGTATTTT
>TRBJ2-1|TRBV19|many|TRBD2
CASNGLAGYNEQFF
TGTGCCAGCAACGGACTAGCGGGGTACAATGAGCAGTTCTTC
>TRBJ2-1|TRBV7-3|.|TRBD2
CASSSGTSGSSEQFF
TGTGCCAGCAGCTCCGGGACTAGCGGGAGCAGTGAGCAGTTCTTC
>TRBJ1-2|TRBV10-3|many|.
CAISDLSGANYGYTF
TGTGCCATCAGTGATCTCTCCGGGGCAAACTATGGCTACACCTTC
>TRBJ2-2|TRBV3-1|many|TRBD2
CASSLSTSGNTGELFF
TGTGCCAGCAGCCTCTCGACTAGCGGAAACACCGGGGAGCTGTTTTTT
>TRBJ1-3|TRBV18|many|.
CASSRQDSGNTIYF
TGTGCCAGCTCACGGCAAGACTCTGGAAACACCATATATTTT
>TRBJ1-4|TRBV3-1|few|.
CASSQGSSTFPGLELFF
TGTGCCAGCAGCCAAGGATCCTCGACGTTTCCGGGACTGGAACTGTTTTTT
>TRBJ2-1|TRBV19|many|.
CASSAGTGGANEQFF
TGTGCCAGTAGCGCCGGGACTGGGGGGGCGAATGAGCAGTTCTTC
>TRBJ2-5|TRBV28|many|.
CASSPSRETQYF
TGTGCCAGCAGCCCCTCTCGGGAGACCCAGTACTTC
>TRBJ2-1|TRBV15|few|.
CATSRDPLAPYNEQFF
TGTGCCACCAGCAGAGATCCCCTAGCGCCTTACAATGAGCAGTTCTTC
>TRBJ2-7|TRBV30|many|TRBD1
CAWSKAGQGREQYF
TGTGCCTGGAGTAAAGCGGGACAGGGGCGAGAGCAGTACTTC
>TRBJ2-1|TRBV10-2|many|TRBD2
CASRLGLAGYNEQFF
TGTGCCAGCAGGCTCGGGCTAGCGGGCTACAATGAGCAGTTCTTC
>TRBJ1-5|TRBV7-9|many|.
CASSLSRGTVDGPQHF
TGTGCCAGCAGCTTATCCCGAGGGACGGTGGATGGGCCCCAGCATTTT
>TRBJ1-2|TRBV29-1|.|.
CSVVQGLYGYTF
TGCAGCGTGGTACAGGGCCTGTATGGCTACACCTTC
>TRBJ1-1|TRBV5-6|.|TRBD1
CASSLGGGAFF
TGTGCCAGCAGCTTAGGGGGCGGGGCTTTCTTT
>TRBJ1-1|TRBV12-3/TRBV12-4|many|.
CASSFGRDLNTEAFF
TGTGCCAGCAGTTTTGGGCGGGATCTGAACACTGAAGCTTTCTTT
>TRBJ2-3|TRBV7-8|many|.
CASSLPPETQYF
TGTGCCAGCAGCTTACCCCCTGAGACGCAGTATTTT
>TRBJ2-2|TRBV3-1|once|.
CASSLPGFGELFF
TGTGCCAGCAGCCTCCCTGGGTTCGGGGAGCTGTTTTTT
>TRBJ2-1|TRBV3-1|few|.
CASSQDLGRYNEQSF
TGTGCCAGCAGCCAAGATCTGGGACGCTACAATGAGCAGTCCTTC